A few counts support the clone carrying this T cell receptor beta chain. Germline CDR1 and CDR2: DFQATT and SNEGSKA (reference sequence). V lost 4 bases and J lost 4, with 14 bases in between. The CDR3 spans 14 residues. TCRdb re-called the 5' RACE reads with MiXCR, one entry per CDR3 protein. The top ten clones hold approximately 0.29% of a sample with roughly 1,500,000 distinct CDR3 sequences, under 35% of them seen once. This entry belongs to a study of identical twins. The gene calls are TRBV20-1 and TRBJ2-1; D perhaps matches TRBD1 (6 bases). Sequenced: cord blood. The receptor was derived from a newborn girl in good health. The CDR3 region is CSATTTGLYNEQFF. CDR3 nucleotide sequence: TGCAGTGCTACCACGACAGGTTTATACAATGAGCAGTTCTTC.